These 21 T cell receptor beta chains share one sample of origin, sequenced in a study of blood T cell repertoires in COVID-19. TCRdb's table, derived via immunoSEQ multiplex PCR, lists solely in-frame clones and lacks some. The profile shows some 180,000 clones, about 90% of them singletons. The sample comprised peripheral blood. The source of these receptors is a man aged 50 to 60 with acute or convalescent COVID-19.

The chain employs TRBV10-3 and TRBJ1-1, with D unclear. CDR1 is ENHRY and CDR2 is SYGVKD in the germline V gene. The germline V and J ends were trimmed by 7 bases and 4 bases, with 16 bases remaining between them. The CDR3 spans 14 residues. CDR3 sequence reads: CAIKVEGPGTEAFF. The DNA for the CDR3 is TGTGCCATCAAAGTGGAGGGCCCGGGCACTGAAGCTTTCTTT.

This clone has only one observation. V and J are TRBV19 and TRBJ1-6, with 8 positions matching TRBD1. This CDR3 contains 15 residues. Unmatched junction bases numbered 11, after V lost 6 bases and J lost 10 bases. The germline V gene has CDR1 LNHDA and CDR2 SQIVND (reference sequence). CDR3 in DNA: TGTGCCAGTAGGGAAACCGGGACAGGCGACTCACCCCTCCACTTT. Translation gives CASRETGTGDSPLHF.

This rearrangement joins TRBV15 to TRBJ2-1; unclear D gene. V was pared by 0 bases and J by 7 bases, with 13 bases between. CDR1 and CDR2 from the germline V gene are LNHNV and YYDKDF (reference sequence). CDR3 size: 15 residues. CDR3 region: CATSRDGVSGNEQFF. For the CDR3, the DNA is TGTGCCACCAGCAGAGATGGAGTTTCGGGTAATGAGCAGTTCTTC.

In this sample, this clone turned up once. This chain links TRBV5-1 with TRBJ2-5; 7 nucleotides align to TRBD1. The CDR3 contains 15 residues. The ends lost 5 bases at V and 1 base at J; junction bases unmatched: 8. Germline V lookup: CDR1 SGHRS, CDR2 YFSETQ. The CDR3 is CASSPLQGPQETQYF. CDR3 DNA sequence: TGCGCCAGCAGTCCACTACAGGGGCCCCAAGAGACCCAGTACTTC.

V and J are TRBV7-8 and TRBJ1-2, with 9 bases aligning to TRBD1. The CDR3 is made up of 14 amino acids. V gave up 5 bases and J gave up 5 bases; unmatched junction bases: 6. Germline values: CDR1 SGHVS, CDR2 FQNEAQ. The CDR3 sequence: CASSRGTGFYGYTF. The CDR3 DNA sequence: TGTGCCAGCAGCCGAGGGACAGGGTTTTATGGCTACACCTTC.

This chain connects TRBV5-4 to TRBJ2-2, with no clear D. Trimming removed 1 base at V and 5 bases at J, with 15 bases between. Per germline, CDR1 SGHNT and CDR2 YYREEE (reference sequence). The CDR3 length is 16 residues. The CDR3: CASSLTAVPGTGELFF. The CDR3 DNA reads TGTGCCAGCAGCTTGACCGCGGTGCCTGGGACCGGGGAGCTGTTTTTT.

This sequence joins TRBV6-5 and TRBJ1-1; D gene ambiguous. The germline gives CDR1 MNHEY, CDR2 SVGAGI. Trimming pared 0 bases from V and 1 base from J, leaving 9 bases between. This CDR3 region has 15 residues. The CDR3 spells CASSYSLFPNTEAFF. The CDR3 DNA is TGTGCCAGCAGTTACTCTTTATTTCCGAACACTGAAGCTTTCTTT.

The J gene is TRBJ1-2, the V gene TRBV4-3; D gene uncertain. The CDR3 is 14 amino acids. Germline V gives CDR1 LGHNA, CDR2 YSLEER. The V gene lost 0 bases and the J gene lost 6 bases, with 11 bases spanning the gap. The CDR3 DNA follows: TGCGCCAGCAGCCAAGAGCTCCAGATCAATGGCTACACCTTC. The encoded protein is CASSQELQINGYTF.

The chain is built from TRBV30 and TRBJ1-2; maybe TRBD1 (5 bases). This CDR3 has 13 amino acids. Looked up from germline, CDR1 is GTSNPN and CDR2 is SVGIG (reference sequence). V was cut by 0 bases and J by 4 bases, with 9 bases left in between. The CDR3 DNA is TGTGCCTGGAGTGTAACAGGCAGCTATGGCTACACCTTC. Protein: CAWSVTGSYGYTF.

The chain carries TRBV3-1 (or the pseudogene TRBV3-2) and TRBJ1-1; perhaps TRBD1 as D (5 bases). This CDR3 comprises 14 residues. V was trimmed by 2 bases and J by 5 bases, leaving 12 bases between them. Germline values: CDR1 LGHDT, CDR2 YNNKEL (reference sequence). CDR3 sequence reads: CASSQRGTETEAFF. CDR3 DNA: TGTGCCAGCAGCCAACGGGGGACTGAGACTGAAGCTTTCTTT.

The chain is built from TRBV2 and TRBJ1-2; D is unresolved. The CDR3 sequence is 15 residues long. Trimming took 5 bases from V and 3 from J, leaving 16 bases between them. Germline assignment: CDR1 SNHLY and CDR2 FYNNEI. The DNA for the CDR3 is TGTGCCAGCAGTCCCCCCCAGTGGAGGGACTATGGCTACACCTTC. The encoded protein is CASSPPQWRDYGYTF.

The rearrangement joins TRBV28 to TRBJ2-7; 8 bases agree with TRBD1. With 6 bases clipped from V and 1 base from J, the junction kept 8 bases outside the gene matches. This CDR3 is 15 amino acids long. Germline loops: CDR1 MDHEN, CDR2 SYDVKM. Written as DNA, the CDR3 is TGTGCCAGCAGGATTGACAGGGGAAAGTCCTACGAGCAGTACTTC. Its protein product is CASRIDRGKSYEQYF.

The chain carries TRBV10-3 and TRBJ1-1; 8 positions agree with TRBD1. Germline loops: CDR1 ENHRY, CDR2 SYGVKD. The CDR3 spans 14 residues. The V gene end was trimmed by 3 bases and the J gene end by 5 bases; junction bases not matched to a gene: 5. DNA for the CDR3: TGTGCCATCAGTGAAGACAGGGGAAAGACTGAAGCTTTCTTT. Residues: CAISEDRGKTEAFF.

This clone has just one count. The J gene is TRBJ1-1, the V gene TRBV7-8; D is undetermined. Germline assignment: CDR1 SGHVS and CDR2 FQNEAQ. This CDR3 region has 14 residues. Trimming stripped 2 bases from V and 1 base from J, with 8 bases between. The CDR3 region has the DNA TGTGCCAGCAGCTTATTTTCAGAGAACACTGAAGCTTTCTTT. Amino acid sequence: CASSLFSENTEAFF. The full variable domain, in which reference TRBV7-8 and TRBJ1-1 provide the parts outside the CDR3, is GAGVSQSPRYKVAKRGQDVALRCDPISGHVSLFWYQQALGQGPEFLTYFQNEAQLDKSGLPSDRFFAERPEGSVSTLKIQRTQQEDSAVYLCASSLFSENTEAFFGQGTRLTVV.

The V gene is TRBV27, the J gene TRBJ2-7, with D tentatively TRBD1 (6 bases). The CDR3 consists of 13 residues. From germline, CDR1 is MNHEY and CDR2 SMNVEV (reference sequence). V lost 3 bases and J 0 bases, leaving 6 bases between the germline ends. CDR3 sequence (DNA): TGTGCCAGCAGTTTCAGGGGCTCCTACGAGCAGTACTTC. Its protein is CASSFRGSYEQYF.

The rearrangement joins TRBV30 to TRBJ2-7, with 8 bases that match TRBD2. The CDR3 totals 15 residues. Germline-derived CDR1 and CDR2 are GTSNPN and SVGIG (reference sequence). J gave up 2 bases and V 0 bases, and 6 bases lay outside the gene matches. The CDR3 DNA sequence: TGTGCCTGGAGTGTACTGGTTAGCGGGACCTACGAGCAGTACTTC. Encoded protein: CAWSVLVSGTYEQYF.

The rearrangement joins TRBV6-5 to TRBJ1-1; maybe TRBD1 (5 bases). Deletions cut 6 bases from V and 1 base from J, with 9 bases between. The CDR3 totals 13 residues. Germline V gene data show CDR1 as MNHEY and CDR2 as SVGAGI. CDR3: CASSRTGNTEAFF. In DNA form, the CDR3 reads TGTGCCAGCAGCAGAACAGGGAACACTGAAGCTTTCTTT.

V is TRBV18 and J is TRBJ2-3; possible D gene TRBD1, 6 bases. Per germline, CDR1 KGHSH and CDR2 LQKENI. This CDR3 spans 13 amino acids. V shed 6 bases and J shed 3 bases, with 10 bases lying between them. The CDR3 nucleotides read TGTGCCAGCTCTCCAGGGGAGACAGATACGCAGTATTTT. As protein: CASSPGETDTQYF.

This clone has more than one count but fewer than ten. The chain joins TRBV29-1 to TRBJ1-5, with 9 bases identical to TRBD1. This CDR3 contains 15 residues. V shed 4 bases and J 5 bases; nucleotides not matched to a gene: 9. Germline V gene sequence: CDR1 SQVTM, CDR2 ANQGSEA. The CDR3 DNA is TGCAGCGTTGTTACGGGACAGGGTCTCGATCAGCCCCAGCATTTT. Translated: CSVVTGQGLDQPQHF.

This chain joins TRBV19 and TRBJ1-1, with D tentatively TRBD1 (6 bases). The CDR3 loop spans 14 amino acids. Per germline, CDR1 LNHDA and CDR2 SQIVND (reference sequence). Deletions cut 2 bases from V and 7 bases from J, with 14 bases between. The CDR3 coding sequence is TGTGCCAGTAGTATATTTGGGGGCTCACTTGAAGCTTTCTTT. Encoded protein: CASSIFGGSLEAFF.

J is TRBJ1-5 and V is TRBV15; D is perhaps TRBD1 (5 bases). There are 17 residues in the CDR3. Germline V gives CDR1 LNHNV, CDR2 YYDKDF (reference sequence). V was shortened by 0 bases and J by 2 bases, with 14 bases between the two germline ends. CDR3 nucleotides: TGTGCCACCAGCAGAGATCTTGAAGGGGCTGGCAATCAGCCCCAGCATTTT. This sequence encodes CATSRDLEGAGNQPQHF.